Each of the 14 T cell receptor beta chains below was sequenced from the same sample in a study of identical twins (dated by TCRdb to the mid-2010s). Libraries were made using 5' RACE. For sequencing, an Illumina HiSeq 2000 was employed. TCRdb reprocessing: public reads trimmed at Q25 with fastp, clones called with MiXCR, in-frame beta chains kept. Here each entry gathers all rows of one CDR3 protein and keeps the most common genes and DNA. The sample has 640,000 or so distinct CDR3 sequences on record, 6% to 6.5% of them singletons. The ten largest make up 1.5% to 2% of the sample. Sequences were obtained from naive T cells sorted from blood. Read against the paper, the sample's cell subset or site label means: cells isolated with a human naive T-cell isolation kit. These receptors were taken from a man between 18 and 35 years old in good health.

This clonotype was counted at least ten times. The chain couples TRBV6-5 to TRBJ2-2; the D is unclear. The CDR3 totals 12 residues. Trimming removed 1 base at V and 6 bases at J, with 3 bases between. Germline V gene data show CDR1 as MNHEY and CDR2 as SVGAGI. The CDR3 bases are TGTGCCAGCAGTTACTATTCCGGGGAGCTGTTTTTT. It is translated as CASSYYSGELFF.

This clonotype was seen many times. The chain joins TRBV12-3 or TRBV12-4 to TRBJ2-1, with D unresolved. The CDR3 runs 14 residues. Trimming pared 1 base from V and 8 bases from J, leaving 12 bases between. The CDR3 sequence: CASSLGSSTYEQFF. The CDR3 nucleotides read TGTGCCAGCAGTTTAGGTAGCAGTACCTATGAGCAGTTCTTC.

The sample holds a few counts of this clonotype. The V gene is TRBV12-3 or TRBV12-4, the J gene TRBJ1-6, with D maybe TRBD1 (5 bases). V was clipped by 3 bases and J by 10 bases, with 25 bases between them. CDR3 length: 18 amino acids. This chain's CDR3 is CASSLGTLGPIAKSPLHF. CDR3 DNA: TGTGCCAGCAGTTTGGGGACCCTTGGACCGATCGCGAAGTCACCCCTCCACTTT.

This clonotype has more than one count but fewer than ten. The rearrangement joins TRBV5-1 to TRBJ2-1; 9 bases map to TRBD2. Germline CDR1 is SGHRS and CDR2 is YFSETQ. This CDR3 region has 16 residues. J lost 8 bases, V lost 0 bases, and 9 bases had no gene match. CDR3: CASSLAVGREGDEQFF. DNA of the CDR3: TGCGCCAGCAGCTTGGCCGTAGGGCGGGAGGGAGATGAGCAGTTCTTC.

This clonotype was counted only a few times. The V and J genes are TRBV7-8 and TRBJ2-5; D is perhaps TRBD2 (6 bases). Germline V gene data show CDR1 as SGHVS and CDR2 as FQNEAQ. The ends were cut back, 1 base at V and 5 bases at J, with 14 bases in the middle. The CDR3 runs to 15 residues. For the CDR3, the DNA is TGTGCCAGCAGCTTAGGCGGGACGGTCGGGGAGACCCAGTACTTC. Its protein product is CASSLGGTVGETQYF.

This clonotype was seen a few times. The V and J genes are TRBV20-1 and TRBJ2-5; weak D call: TRBD1 (5 bases). The germline gives CDR1 DFQATT, CDR2 SNEGSKA (reference sequence). V was pared by 5 bases and J by 3 bases, with 13 bases between. The CDR3 extends over 13 amino acids. The CDR3, as DNA: TGCAGTGCTCCGACAGTCCGAAAAGAGACCCAGTACTTC. Its protein is CSAPTVRKETQYF.

This clonotype was detected only a few times. V usage is TRBV12-3 or TRBV12-4 and J usage is TRBJ2-5; a weak D match, TRBD2 (5 bases). Trimming took 6 bases from V and 3 from J, leaving 14 bases between them. The CDR3 spans 14 residues. The CDR3 loop reads CASRLLGSEETQYF. The CDR3 DNA reads TGTGCCAGCAGGCTTCTTGGGAGCGAAGAGACCCAGTACTTC.

This clonotype occurred a few times. V gene TRBV6-5 combines with J gene TRBJ1-6, with D unclear. The germline V and J ends were trimmed by 5 bases and 7 bases, with 6 bases remaining between them. The CDR3 runs to 12 residues. CDR1 and CDR2 (germline): MNHEY, SVGAGI. The CDR3 DNA sequence: TGTGCCAGCAGTACGGTGAATTCACCCCTCCACTTT. It translates to CASSTVNSPLHF.

This clonotype showed up many times. The genes are TRBV6-5 and TRBJ2-1; D is undetermined. Germline CDR1 is MNHEY and CDR2 is SVGAGI. The V end lost 0 bases, the J end lost 0 bases, and 15 bases lay between the germline ends. The CDR3 has 18 amino acids. The CDR3 sequence: CASSYSVGSWSSYNEQFF. CDR3 nucleotide sequence: TGTGCCAGCAGTTACTCGGTCGGTAGCTGGAGCTCCTACAATGAGCAGTTCTTC.

This clonotype was detected only a few times. In nucleotides, the CDR3 is TGTGCCAGCAGTGAAGCTGGACAGGGGTTCTACAATGAGCAGTTCTTC. Protein: CASSEAGQGFYNEQFF. The chain joins TRBV6-1 to TRBJ2-1, with 9 bases fitting TRBD1. From germline, CDR1 is MNHNS and CDR2 SASEGT. Losses at the gene ends were 0 bases for V and 3 bases for J; bases not matched to a gene: 3. The CDR3 is made up of 16 amino acids.

This clonotype has more than one count but fewer than ten. CDR3 coding DNA: TGTGCCAGCAGCTTAGTTGGGGGGTGGGACCAGTACTTC. Its translation is CASSLVGGWDQYF. The chain combines TRBV11-2 with TRBJ2-5; D possibly corresponds to TRBD2 (6 bases). This CDR3 is built from 13 residues. The germline gives CDR1 SGHAT, CDR2 FQNNGV. The V end was cut by 1 base, the J end by 10 bases, with 13 bases between. The whole variable domain, remainder taken from reference TRBV11-2 and TRBJ2-5, is EAGVAQSPRYKIIEKRQSVAFWCNPISGHATLYWYQQILGQGPKLLIQFQNNGVVDDSQLPKDRFSAERLKGVDSTLKIQPAKLEDSAVYLCASSLVGGWDQYFGPGTRLLVL.

This clonotype was found a few times. The gene calls are TRBV30 and TRBJ2-2; 10 nucleotides align to TRBD2. This CDR3 has 15 amino acids. V dropped 5 bases and J dropped 3; count of bases not matched to a gene: 6. Germline CDR1 and CDR2: GTSNPN and SVGIG (reference sequence). CDR3 in DNA: TGTGCCTGGCGTGGGCTAGCGGGGGACACCGGGGAGCTGTTTTTT. This sequence encodes CAWRGLAGDTGELFF.

This clonotype was seen at least ten times. The V and J genes are TRBV20-1 and TRBJ2-7; 7 bases align to TRBD2. CDR1 is DFQATT, CDR2 SNEGSKA, per germline (reference sequence). This CDR3 is 13 amino acids long. DNA of the CDR3: TGCAGGGCCGGGGGGACCGACGCCTACGAGCAGTACGTC. Protein: CRAGGTDAYEQYV.

In its sample, this clonotype was seen many times. The chain combines TRBV7-9 with TRBJ1-5; unclear D gene. The germline gives CDR1 SEHNR, CDR2 FQNEAQ (reference sequence). The CDR3 contains 12 residues. V lost 7 bases, J lost 4 bases, and 8 bases lay in between. CDR3 loop: CASTFENQPQHF. CDR3 coding DNA: TGTGCCAGCACTTTCGAGAATCAGCCCCAGCATTTT. The full variable domain, completed using reference TRBV7-9 and TRBJ1-5, is DTGVSQNPRHKITKRGQNVTFRCDPISEHNRLYWYRQTLGQGPEFLTYFQNEAQLEKSRLLSDRFSAERPKGSFSTLEIQRTEQGDSAMYLCASTFENQPQHFGDGTRLSIL.